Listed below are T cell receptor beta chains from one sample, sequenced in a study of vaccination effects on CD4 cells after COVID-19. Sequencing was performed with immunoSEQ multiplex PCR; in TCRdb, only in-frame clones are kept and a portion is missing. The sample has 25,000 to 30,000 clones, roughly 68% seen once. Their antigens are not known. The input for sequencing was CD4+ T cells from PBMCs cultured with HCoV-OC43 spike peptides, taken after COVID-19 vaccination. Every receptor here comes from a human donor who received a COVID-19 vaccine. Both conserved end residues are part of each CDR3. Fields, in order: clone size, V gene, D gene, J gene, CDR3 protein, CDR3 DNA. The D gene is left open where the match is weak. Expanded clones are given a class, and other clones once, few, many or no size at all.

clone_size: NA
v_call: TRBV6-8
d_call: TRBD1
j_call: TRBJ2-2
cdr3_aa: CASSHGQAQTNTGELFF
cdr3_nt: TGTGCCAGCAGTCATGGACAGGCCCAGACGAACACCGGGGAGCTGTTTTTT

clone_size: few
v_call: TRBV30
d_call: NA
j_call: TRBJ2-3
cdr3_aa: CAWSKNRGTDTQYF
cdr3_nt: TGTGCCTGGAGCAAGAACCGGGGCACAGATACGCAGTATTTT

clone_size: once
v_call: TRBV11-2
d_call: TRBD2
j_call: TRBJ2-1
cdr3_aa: CASSLLAGDYNEQFF
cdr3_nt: TGTGCCAGCAGCTTACTAGCGGGAGACTACAATGAGCAGTTCTTC

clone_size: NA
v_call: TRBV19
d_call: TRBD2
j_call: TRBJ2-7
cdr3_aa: CASSTLFPSGRARTHYEQYF
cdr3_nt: TGTGCCAGTAGTACCCTGTTTCCTAGCGGGAGGGCCAGGACCCACTACGAGCAGTACTTC

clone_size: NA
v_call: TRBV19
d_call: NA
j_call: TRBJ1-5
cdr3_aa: CASKWGGDSNQPQHF
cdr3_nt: TGTGCCAGTAAGTGGGGGGGAGATAGCAATCAGCCCCAGCATTTT

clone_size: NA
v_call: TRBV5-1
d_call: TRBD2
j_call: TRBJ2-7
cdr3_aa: CASSTSGGPYEQYF
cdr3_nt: TGCGCCAGCAGCACTAGCGGGGGGCCCTACGAGCAGTACTTC

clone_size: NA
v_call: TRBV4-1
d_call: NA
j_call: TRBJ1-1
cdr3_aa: CASSQGRSKSEAFF
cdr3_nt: TGCGCCAGCAGCCAAGGGCGATCCAAGAGTGAAGCTTTCTTT

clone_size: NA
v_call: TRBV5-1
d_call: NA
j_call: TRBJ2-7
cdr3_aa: CASSLGQNYEQYF
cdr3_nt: TGCGCCAGCAGCTTGGGACAGAACTACGAGCAGTACTTC

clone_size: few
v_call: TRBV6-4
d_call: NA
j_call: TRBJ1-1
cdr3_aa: CASRRDPTTEAFF
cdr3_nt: TGTGCCAGCAGGCGGGACCCGACCACTGAAGCTTTCTTT

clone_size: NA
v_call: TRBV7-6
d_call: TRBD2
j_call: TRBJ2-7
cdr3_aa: CASSLTSGRAAEQYF
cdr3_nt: TGTGCCAGCAGCCTGACTAGCGGGAGGGCCGCCGAGCAGTACTTC

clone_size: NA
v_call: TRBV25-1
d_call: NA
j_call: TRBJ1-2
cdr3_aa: CASSEGRGDGYTF
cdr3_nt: TGTGCCAGCAGTGAAGGCAGGGGTGATGGCTACACCTTC

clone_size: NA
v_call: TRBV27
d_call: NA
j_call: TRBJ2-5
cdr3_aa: CASSPFHAWESQYF
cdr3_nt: TGTGCCAGCAGCCCATTCCACGCGTGGGAAAGCCAGTACTTC

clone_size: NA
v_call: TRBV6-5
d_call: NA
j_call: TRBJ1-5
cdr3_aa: CASSLWRNQPQHF
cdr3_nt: TGTGCCAGCAGTCTCTGGCGCAATCAGCCCCAGCATTTT

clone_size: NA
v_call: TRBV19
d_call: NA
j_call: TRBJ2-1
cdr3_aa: CASSPGQYAYNEQFF
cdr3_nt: TGTGCCAGTAGTCCCGGACAGTATGCCTACAATGAGCAGTTCTTC

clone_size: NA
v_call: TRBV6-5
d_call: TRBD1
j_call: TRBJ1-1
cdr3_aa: CASSTKSTGVEAFF
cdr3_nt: TGTGCCAGCAGCACGAAGAGTACAGGGGTAGAAGCTTTCTTT

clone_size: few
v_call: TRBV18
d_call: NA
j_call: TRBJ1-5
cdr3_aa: CASSPPTGQPQHF
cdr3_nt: TGTGCCAGCTCACCACCGACCGGACAGCCCCAGCATTTT

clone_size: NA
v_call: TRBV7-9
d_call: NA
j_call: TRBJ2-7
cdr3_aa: CASSLVQSVAYEQYF
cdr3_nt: TGTGCCAGCAGCTTAGTCCAGAGCGTGGCCTACGAGCAGTACTTC

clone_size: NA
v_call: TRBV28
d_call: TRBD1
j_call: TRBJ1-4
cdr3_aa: CASSPPDRVREKLFF
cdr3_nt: TGTGCCAGCAGCCCCCCCGACAGGGTTCGGGAAAAACTGTTTTTT

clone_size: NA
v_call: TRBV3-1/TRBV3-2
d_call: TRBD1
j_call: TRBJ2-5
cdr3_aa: CASSPQTQGVGETQYF
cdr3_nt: TGTGCCAGCAGCCCCCAGACACAGGGGGTCGGGGAGACCCAGTACTTC

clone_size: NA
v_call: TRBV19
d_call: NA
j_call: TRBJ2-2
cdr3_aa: CASRKGGGTGELFF
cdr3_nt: TGTGCCAGTAGAAAGGGGGGGGGCACCGGGGAGCTGTTTTTT

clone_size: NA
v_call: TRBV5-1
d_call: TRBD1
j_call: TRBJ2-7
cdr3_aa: CASSLGTGEYEQYF
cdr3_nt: TGCGCCAGCAGCCTCGGGACAGGGGAGTACGAGCAGTACTTC

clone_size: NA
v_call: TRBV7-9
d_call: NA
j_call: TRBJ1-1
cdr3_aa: CASSLVVLGNTEAFF
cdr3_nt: TGTGCCAGCAGCTTAGTTGTTTTGGGGAACACTGAAGCTTTCTTT

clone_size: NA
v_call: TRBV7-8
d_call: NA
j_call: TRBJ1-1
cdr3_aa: CASSLRTTRDTEAFF
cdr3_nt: TGTGCCAGCAGCTTACGTACGACAAGGGACACTGAAGCTTTCTTT

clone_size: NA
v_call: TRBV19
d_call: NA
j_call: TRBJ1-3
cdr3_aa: CASSIIQSSGNTIYF
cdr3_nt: TGTGCCAGTAGTATCATCCAGAGCTCTGGAAACACCATATATTTT

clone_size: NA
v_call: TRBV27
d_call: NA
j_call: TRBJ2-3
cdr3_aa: CASLPGHPTDTQYF
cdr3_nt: TGTGCCAGCTTGCCCGGGCACCCCACAGATACGCAGTATTTT

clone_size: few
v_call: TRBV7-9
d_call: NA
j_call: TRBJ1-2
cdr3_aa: CASSFGFNPGMNGYTF
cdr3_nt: TGTGCCAGCAGCTTTGGTTTTAATCCGGGAATGAATGGCTACACCTTC

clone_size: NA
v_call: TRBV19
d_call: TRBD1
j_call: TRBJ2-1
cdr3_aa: CASSMGQGDLQFF
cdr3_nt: TGTGCCAGTAGTATGGGGCAGGGGGATCTGCAGTTCTTC

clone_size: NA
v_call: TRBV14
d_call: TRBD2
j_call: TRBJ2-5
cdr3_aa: CASSQGLAGETQYF
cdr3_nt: TGTGCCAGCAGCCAAGGACTAGCGGGGGAGACCCAGTACTTC

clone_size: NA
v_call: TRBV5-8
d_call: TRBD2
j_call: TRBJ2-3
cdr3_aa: CASSLTPTSGSTDTQYF
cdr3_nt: TGTGCCAGCAGCTTAACCCCGACTAGCGGGAGCACAGATACGCAGTATTTT

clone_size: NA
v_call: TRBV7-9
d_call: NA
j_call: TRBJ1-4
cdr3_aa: CASSLGMHREGEKLFF
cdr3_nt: TGTGCCAGCAGCTTAGGAATGCACAGGGAGGGAGAAAAACTGTTTTTT

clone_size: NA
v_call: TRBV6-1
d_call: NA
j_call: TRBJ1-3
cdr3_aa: CASSEERPRLGASGNTIYF
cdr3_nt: TGTGCCAGCAGTGAAGAAAGACCCCGCCTCGGCGCCTCTGGAAACACCATATATTTT

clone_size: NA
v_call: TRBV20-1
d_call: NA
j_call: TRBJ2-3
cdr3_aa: CSASQQQFGTQYF
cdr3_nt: TGCAGTGCTAGTCAGCAGCAATTCGGTACGCAGTATTTT

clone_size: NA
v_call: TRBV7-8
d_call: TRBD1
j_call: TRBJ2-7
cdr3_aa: CASSLSTGGVGRYEQYF
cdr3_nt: TGTGCCAGCAGCTTGTCTACAGGGGGCGTAGGGCGCTACGAGCAGTACTTC

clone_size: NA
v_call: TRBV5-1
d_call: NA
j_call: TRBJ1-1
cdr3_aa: CASSLLVNTEAFF
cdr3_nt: TGCGCCAGCAGCTTGTTGGTGAACACTGAAGCTTTCTTT

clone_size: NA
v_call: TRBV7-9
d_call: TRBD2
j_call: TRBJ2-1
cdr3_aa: CASSSQSSSGRHGEQFF
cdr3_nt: TGTGCCAGCAGCAGCCAAAGTAGTAGCGGGAGGCATGGTGAGCAGTTCTTC

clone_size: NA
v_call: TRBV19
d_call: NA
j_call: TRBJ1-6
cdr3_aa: CASSIGSYNSPLHF
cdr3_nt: TGTGCCAGTAGTATAGGCTCCTATAATTCACCCCTCCACTTT

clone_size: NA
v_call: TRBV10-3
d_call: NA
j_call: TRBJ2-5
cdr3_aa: CAISETGHETQYF
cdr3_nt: TGTGCCATCAGTGAGACAGGGCACGAGACCCAGTACTTC

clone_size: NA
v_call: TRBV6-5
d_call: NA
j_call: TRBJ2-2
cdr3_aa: CASSYSPVDTGELFF
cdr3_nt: TGTGCCAGCAGTTACTCTCCGGTAGACACCGGGGAGCTGTTTTTT

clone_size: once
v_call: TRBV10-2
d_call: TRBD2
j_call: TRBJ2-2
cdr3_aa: CASSVVSGASTGELFF
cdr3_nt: TGCGCCAGCAGTGTAGTTAGCGGGGCCTCCACCGGGGAGCTGTTTTTT

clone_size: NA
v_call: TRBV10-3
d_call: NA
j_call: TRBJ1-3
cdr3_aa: CAISGSGNTIYF
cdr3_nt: TGTGCCATCAGTGGGTCCGGAAACACCATATATTTT

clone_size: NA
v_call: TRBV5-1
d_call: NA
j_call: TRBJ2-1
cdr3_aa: CASSSGMSYNEQFF
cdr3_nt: TGCGCCAGCAGCTCCGGGATGTCCTACAATGAGCAGTTCTTC

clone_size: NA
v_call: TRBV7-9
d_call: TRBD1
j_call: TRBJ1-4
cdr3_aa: CASSPGQGAREKLFF
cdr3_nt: TGTGCCAGCAGCCCGGGACAGGGGGCGAGGGAAAAACTGTTTTTT

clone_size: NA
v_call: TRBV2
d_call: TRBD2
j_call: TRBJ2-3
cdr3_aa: CASSLSGGTDTQYF
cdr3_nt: TGTGCCAGCAGTCTTAGCGGGGGTACAGATACGCAGTATTTT

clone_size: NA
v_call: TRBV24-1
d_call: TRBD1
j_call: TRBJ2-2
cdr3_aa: CATSDRNRGQGGELFF
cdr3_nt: TGTGCCACCAGTGACCGCAACAGGGGGCAAGGCGGGGAGCTGTTTTTT

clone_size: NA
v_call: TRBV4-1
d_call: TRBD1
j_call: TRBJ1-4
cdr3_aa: CASSQGTGSYEKLFF
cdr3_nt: TGCGCCAGCAGCCAAGGGACAGGTTCCTATGAAAAACTGTTTTTT